This TCR beta chain was documented in a study of blood T cell repertoires in COVID-19. Study-wide background: Collection of acute and convalescent COVID-19 samples took place in the United States, Italy and Spain. T cells, B-cell-depleted T cells, or PBMCs supplied cDNA or gDNA.

Authors' data handling: For nucleated cells, counts were estimated from reference gene primer amplification. Profiled with immunoSEQ multiplex PCR; TCRdb holds only in-frame clones, not every one. The V and J calls and clone size are taken from that table; D and trimming were inferred from the DNA. This table has about 120,000 clones, under 90% appearing once. V was pared by 6 bases and J by 9 bases, with 21 bases between. CDR3 length: 15 residues. CDR1 and CDR2 from the germline V gene are PRHDT and FYEKMQ (reference sequence). Material: peripheral blood. J is TRBJ1-5 and V is TRBV13, with TRBD1 as a possible D gene (6 bases). The receptor's source is a man in his sixties with acute or convalescent COVID-19. CDR3 in DNA: TGTGCCAGCAGTTCCCGCGGGGGGCTCCCCAGGCCCCAGCATTTT. Translation: CASSSRGGLPRPQHF.